This T cell receptor (beta chain) was captured by sequencing in a study of blood T cell repertoires in COVID-19. Study background: From the United States, Italy and Spain came samples of acute and convalescent COVID-19.

Germline lookup yields CDR1 LGHNA and CDR2 YNFKEQ. V was shortened by 0 bases and J by 7 bases, with 18 bases between the two germline ends. CDR3 length: 17 amino acids. Repertoires were generated with immunoSEQ multiplex PCR, while TCRdb's copy carries only in-frame clones and drops some. The data contain 200,000 to 300,000 clones, around 90% of them seen just once; the ten biggest clones take up 2.5% to 3.5%. J is TRBJ1-4 and V is TRBV4-2, with D unresolved. This clonotype originated in a woman aged 35 to 49 who had been exposed to COVID-19. The specimen was PBMCs or T cells enriched from blood (not recorded which). In nucleotides, the CDR3 is TGTGCCAGCAGCCAAGATGGTTCGAGGAAGGCCGGTGAAAAACTGTTTTTT. Its protein product is CASSQDGSRKAGEKLFF.